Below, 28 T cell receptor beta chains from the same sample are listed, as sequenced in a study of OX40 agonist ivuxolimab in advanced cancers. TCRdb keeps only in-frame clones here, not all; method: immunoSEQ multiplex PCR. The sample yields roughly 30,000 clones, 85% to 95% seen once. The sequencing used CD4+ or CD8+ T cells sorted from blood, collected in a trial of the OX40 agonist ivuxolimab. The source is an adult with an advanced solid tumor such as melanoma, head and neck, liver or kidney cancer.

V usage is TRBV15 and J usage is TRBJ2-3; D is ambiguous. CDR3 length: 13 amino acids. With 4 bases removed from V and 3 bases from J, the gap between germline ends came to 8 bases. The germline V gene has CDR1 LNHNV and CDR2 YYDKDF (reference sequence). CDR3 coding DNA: TGTGCCACCAGCACCGGTTGGACAGATACGCAGTATTTT. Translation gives CATSTGWTDTQYF.

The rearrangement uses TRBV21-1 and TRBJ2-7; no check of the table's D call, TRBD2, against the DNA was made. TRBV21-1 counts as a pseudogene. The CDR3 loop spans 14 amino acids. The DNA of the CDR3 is TGTGCCAGCAGCAAAGCGCTTCCGGGGAGAGAGCAGTACTTC. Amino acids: CASSKALPGREQYF.

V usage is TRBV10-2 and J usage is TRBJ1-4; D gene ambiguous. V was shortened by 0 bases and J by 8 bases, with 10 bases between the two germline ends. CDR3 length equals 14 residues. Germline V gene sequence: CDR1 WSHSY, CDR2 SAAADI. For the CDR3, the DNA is TGCGCCAGCAGTGAGTCGGCGAGAGGAGAAAAACTGTTTTTT. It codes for CASSESARGEKLFF.

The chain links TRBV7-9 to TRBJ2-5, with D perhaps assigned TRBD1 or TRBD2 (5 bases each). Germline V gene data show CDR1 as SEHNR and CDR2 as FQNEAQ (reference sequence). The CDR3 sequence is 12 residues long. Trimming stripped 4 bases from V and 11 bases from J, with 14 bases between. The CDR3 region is CASSSGTKEQYF. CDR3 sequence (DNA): TGTGCCAGCAGCTCCGGGACCAAAGAACAGTACTTC.

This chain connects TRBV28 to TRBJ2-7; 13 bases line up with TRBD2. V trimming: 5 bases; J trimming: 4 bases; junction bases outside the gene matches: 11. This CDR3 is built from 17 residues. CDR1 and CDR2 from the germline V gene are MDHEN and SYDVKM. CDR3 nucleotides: TGTGCCAGCAGTACCCGGACTAGCGGGAGTAGGATATACGAGCAGTACTTC. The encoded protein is CASSTRTSGSRIYEQYF.

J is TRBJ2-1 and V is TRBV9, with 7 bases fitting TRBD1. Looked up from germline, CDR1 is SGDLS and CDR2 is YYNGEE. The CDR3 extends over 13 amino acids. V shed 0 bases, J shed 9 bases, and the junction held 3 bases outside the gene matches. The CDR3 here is CASSVGGGGEQFF. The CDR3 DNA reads TGTGCCAGCAGCGTAGGAGGGGGCGGTGAGCAGTTCTTC.

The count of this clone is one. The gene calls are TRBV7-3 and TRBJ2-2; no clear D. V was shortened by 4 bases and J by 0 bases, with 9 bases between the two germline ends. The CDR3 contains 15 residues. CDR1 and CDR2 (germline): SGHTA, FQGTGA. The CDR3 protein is CASSSYGSNTGELFF. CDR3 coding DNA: TGTGCCAGCAGCTCATACGGGTCGAACACCGGGGAGCTGTTTTTT.

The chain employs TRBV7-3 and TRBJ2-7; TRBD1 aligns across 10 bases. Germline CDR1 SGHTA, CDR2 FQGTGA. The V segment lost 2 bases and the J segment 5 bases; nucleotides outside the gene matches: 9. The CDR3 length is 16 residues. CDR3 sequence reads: CASSLPDRGRVHEQYF. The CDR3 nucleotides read TGTGCCAGCAGCTTACCCGACAGGGGGCGGGTCCACGAGCAGTACTTC.

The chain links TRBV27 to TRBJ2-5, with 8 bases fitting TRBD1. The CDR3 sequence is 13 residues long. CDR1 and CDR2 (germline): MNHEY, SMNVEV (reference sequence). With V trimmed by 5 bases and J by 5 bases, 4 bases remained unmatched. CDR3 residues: CASSPTGGETQYF. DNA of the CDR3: TGTGCCAGCAGTCCCACAGGGGGGGAGACCCAGTACTTC.

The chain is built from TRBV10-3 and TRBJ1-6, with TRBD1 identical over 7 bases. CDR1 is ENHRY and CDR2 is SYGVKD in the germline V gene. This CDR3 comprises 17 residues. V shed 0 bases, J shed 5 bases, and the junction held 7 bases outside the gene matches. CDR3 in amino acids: CAISESIWTGDNSPLHF. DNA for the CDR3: TGTGCCATCAGTGAGTCGATCTGGACAGGCGATAATTCACCCCTCCACTTT.

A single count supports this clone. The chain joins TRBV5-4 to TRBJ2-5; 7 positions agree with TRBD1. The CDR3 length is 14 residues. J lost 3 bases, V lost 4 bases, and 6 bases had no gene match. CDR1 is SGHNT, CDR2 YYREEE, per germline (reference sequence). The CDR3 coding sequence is TGTGCCAGCAGCCGGTTAGGACAGGAAGAGACCCAGTACTTC. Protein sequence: CASSRLGQEETQYF.

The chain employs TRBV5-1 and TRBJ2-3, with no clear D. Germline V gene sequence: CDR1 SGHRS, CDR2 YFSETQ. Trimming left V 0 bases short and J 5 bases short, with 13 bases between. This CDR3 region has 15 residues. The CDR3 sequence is CASSLEGGWGDTQYF. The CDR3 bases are TGCGCCAGCAGCTTGGAGGGCGGATGGGGAGATACGCAGTATTTT.

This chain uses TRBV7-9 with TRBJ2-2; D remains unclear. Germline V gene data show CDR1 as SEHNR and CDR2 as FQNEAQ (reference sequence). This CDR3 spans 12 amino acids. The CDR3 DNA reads TGTGTATCGGAAACGAACACCGGGGAGCTGTTTTTT. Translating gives CVSETNTGELFF.

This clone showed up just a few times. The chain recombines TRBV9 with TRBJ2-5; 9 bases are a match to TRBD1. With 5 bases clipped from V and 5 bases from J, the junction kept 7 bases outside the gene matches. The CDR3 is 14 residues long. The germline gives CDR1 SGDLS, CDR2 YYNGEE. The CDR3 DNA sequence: TGTGCCAGCAGTCTCTCCGGGACAGGGGAGACCCAGTACTTC. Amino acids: CASSLSGTGETQYF.

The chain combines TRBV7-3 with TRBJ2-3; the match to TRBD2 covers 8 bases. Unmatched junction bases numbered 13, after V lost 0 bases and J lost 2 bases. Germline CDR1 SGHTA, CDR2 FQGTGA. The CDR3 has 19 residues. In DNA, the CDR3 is TGTGCCAGCAGCTTAACAGCCGGGACTAGGGGGTATGCCACAGATACGCAGTATTTT. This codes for CASSLTAGTRGYATDTQYF.

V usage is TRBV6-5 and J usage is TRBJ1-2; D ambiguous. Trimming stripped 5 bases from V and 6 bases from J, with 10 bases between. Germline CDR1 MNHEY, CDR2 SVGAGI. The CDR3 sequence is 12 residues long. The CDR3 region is CASSHGIDGYTF. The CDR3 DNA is TGTGCCAGCAGTCACGGAATCGATGGCTACACCTTC.

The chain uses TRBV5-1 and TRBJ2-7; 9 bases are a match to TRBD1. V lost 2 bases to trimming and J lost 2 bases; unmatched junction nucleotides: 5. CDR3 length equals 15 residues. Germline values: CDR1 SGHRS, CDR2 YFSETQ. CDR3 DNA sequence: TGCGCCAGCAGCTTCAGGACAGGGGCCACCTACGAGCAGTACTTC. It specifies CASSFRTGATYEQYF.

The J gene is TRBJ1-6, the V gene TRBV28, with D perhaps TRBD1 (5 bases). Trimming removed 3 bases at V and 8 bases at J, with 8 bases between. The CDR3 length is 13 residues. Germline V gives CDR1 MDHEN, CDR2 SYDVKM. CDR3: CASSLSGDSPLHF. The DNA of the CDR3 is TGTGCCAGCAGTTTGTCGGGGGATTCACCCCTCCACTTT.

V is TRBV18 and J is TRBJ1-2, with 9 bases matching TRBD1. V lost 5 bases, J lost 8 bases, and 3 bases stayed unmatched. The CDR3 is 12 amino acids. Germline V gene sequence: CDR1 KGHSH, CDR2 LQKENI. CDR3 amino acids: CASSSTGGGYTF. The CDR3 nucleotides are TGTGCCAGCTCATCGACAGGGGGGGGCTACACCTTC.

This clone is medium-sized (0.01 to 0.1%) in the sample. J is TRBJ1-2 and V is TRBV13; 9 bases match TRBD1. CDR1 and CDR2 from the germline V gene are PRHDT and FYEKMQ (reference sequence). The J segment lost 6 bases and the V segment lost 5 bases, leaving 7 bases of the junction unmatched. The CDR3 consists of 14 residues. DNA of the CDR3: TGTGCCAGCAGCGGGGACAGGGACGAGAATGGCTACACCTTC. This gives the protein CASSGDRDENGYTF. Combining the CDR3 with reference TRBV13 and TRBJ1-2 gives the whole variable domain AAGVIQSPRHLIKEKRETATLKCYPIPRHDTVYWYQQGPGQDPQFLISFYEKMQSDKGSIPDRFSAQQFSDYHSELNMSSLELGDSALYFCASSGDRDENGYTFGSGTRLTVV.

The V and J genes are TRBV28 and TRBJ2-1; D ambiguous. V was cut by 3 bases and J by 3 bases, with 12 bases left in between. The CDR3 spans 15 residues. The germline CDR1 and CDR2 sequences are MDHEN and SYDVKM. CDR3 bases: TGTGCCAGCAGTTTGGGCCCCAGAGACTACAATGAGCAGTTCTTC. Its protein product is CASSLGPRDYNEQFF.

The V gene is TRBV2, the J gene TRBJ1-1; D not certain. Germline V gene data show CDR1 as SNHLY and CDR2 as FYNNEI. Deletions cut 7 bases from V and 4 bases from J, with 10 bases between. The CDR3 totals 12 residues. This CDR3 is CASIMQSTEAFF. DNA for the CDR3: TGTGCCAGCATCATGCAGTCCACTGAAGCTTTCTTT.

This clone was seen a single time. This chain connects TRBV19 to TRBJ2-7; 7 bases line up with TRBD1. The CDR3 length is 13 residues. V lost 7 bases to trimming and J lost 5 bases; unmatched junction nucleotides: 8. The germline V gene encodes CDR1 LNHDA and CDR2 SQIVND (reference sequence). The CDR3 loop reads CASTNRGSNEQYF. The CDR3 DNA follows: TGTGCCAGTACAAACAGGGGTTCGAACGAGCAGTACTTC.

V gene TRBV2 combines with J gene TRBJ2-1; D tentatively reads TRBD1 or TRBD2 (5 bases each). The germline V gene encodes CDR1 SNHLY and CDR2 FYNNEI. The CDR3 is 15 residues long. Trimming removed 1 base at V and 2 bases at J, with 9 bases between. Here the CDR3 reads CASSEVGVPYNEQFF. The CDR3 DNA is TGTGCCAGCAGTGAAGTGGGGGTCCCCTACAATGAGCAGTTCTTC.

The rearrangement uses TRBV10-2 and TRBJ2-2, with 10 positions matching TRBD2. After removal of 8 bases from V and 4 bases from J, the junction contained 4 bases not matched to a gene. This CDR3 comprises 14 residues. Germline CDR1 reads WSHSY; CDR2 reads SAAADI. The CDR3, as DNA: TGCGCCAGCGCGCTAGCGGGAGTCACCGGGGAGCTGTTTTTT. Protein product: CASALAGVTGELFF.

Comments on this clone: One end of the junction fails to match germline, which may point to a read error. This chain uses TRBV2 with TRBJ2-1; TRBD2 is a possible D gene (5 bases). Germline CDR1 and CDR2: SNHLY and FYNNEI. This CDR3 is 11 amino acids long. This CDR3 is CAGRRGFEQFF. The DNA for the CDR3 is TGTGCCGGCAGACGGGGTTTTGAGCAGTTCTTC.

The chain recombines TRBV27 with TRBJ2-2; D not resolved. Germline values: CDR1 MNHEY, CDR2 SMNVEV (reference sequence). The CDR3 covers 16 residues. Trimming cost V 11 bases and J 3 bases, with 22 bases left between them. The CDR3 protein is CASKAADPIDTGELFF. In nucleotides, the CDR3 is TGTGCCTCTAAGGCGGCGGACCCCATAGACACCGGGGAGCTGTTTTTT.

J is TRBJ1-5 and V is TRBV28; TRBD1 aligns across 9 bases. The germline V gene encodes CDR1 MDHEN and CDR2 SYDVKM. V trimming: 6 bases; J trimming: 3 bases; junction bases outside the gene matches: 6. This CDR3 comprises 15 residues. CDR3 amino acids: CASSLNRGLNQPQHF. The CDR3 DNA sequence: TGTGCCAGCAGCCTGAACAGGGGGCTCAATCAGCCCCAGCATTTT.